These 24 T cell receptor beta chains originate from one sample sequenced in a study of cytomegalovirus exposure and HLA in healthy donors. PCR used 60 Vbeta primers and 13 Jbeta primers. Profiling relied on immunoSEQ multiplex PCR, and the TCRdb table lists in-frame clones only, not all of them. This sample yields 95,000 or so clones, of which 55% to 75% are seen a single time; more than 12% belongs to the top ten. Sequencing input: PBMCs. The source is a woman aged 45-65 years in good health and CMV-seropositive.

This chain links TRBV29-1 with TRBJ2-1; D is perhaps TRBD1 (5 bases). This CDR3 is built from 11 residues. V lost 7 bases and J lost 6, with 10 bases in between. CDR1 is SQVTM, CDR2 ANQGSEA, per germline. The CDR3 reads CSGGQVNEQFF. As DNA, the CDR3 is TGCAGCGGAGGACAAGTCAATGAGCAGTTCTTC.

This clone showed up just a few times. V and J are TRBV28 and TRBJ2-5, with D perhaps matching TRBD1 (5 bases). Germline assignment: CDR1 MDHEN and CDR2 SYDVKM. This CDR3 has 13 amino acids. Trimming took off 7 bases at V and 5 bases at J, with 14 bases between the two ends. Here the CDR3 DNA reads TGTGCCAGCAAAAGGGGCCCCAGGGAGACCCAGTACTTC. Translated, it gives CASKRGPRETQYF. The entire variable domain, with the rest obtained from reference TRBV28 and TRBJ2-5, is as follows: DVKVTQSSRYLVKRTGEKVFLECVQDMDHENMFWYRQDPGLGLRLIYFSYDVKMKEKGDIPEGYSVSREKKERFSLILESASTNQTSMYLCASKRGPRETQYFGPGTRLLVL.

The V and J genes are TRBV5-8 and TRBJ2-6; possibly TRBD2 for D (6 bases). CDR3 length: 15 amino acids. V was trimmed by 5 bases and J by 0 bases, leaving 9 bases between them. The germline CDR1 and CDR2 sequences are SGHTS and YDEGEE. In nucleotides, the CDR3 is TGTGCCAGCAGTCGGGGGTTCTCTGGGGCCAACGTCCTGACTTTC. This codes for CASSRGFSGANVLTF.

CDR3 residues: CASSYPRTGGADTEAFF. CDR3 nucleotide sequence: TGTGCCAGCAGCTATCCTCGCACAGGGGGCGCGGACACTGAAGCTTTCTTT. The rearrangement joins TRBV7-9 to TRBJ1-1, with TRBD1 identical over 9 bases. Losses at the gene ends were 4 bases for V and 3 bases for J; bases not matched to a gene: 12. Per the germline V gene, CDR1 is SEHNR and CDR2 is FQNEAQ (reference sequence). CDR3 length: 17 residues. The full variable domain, its missing parts supplied by reference TRBV7-9 and TRBJ1-1, is DTGVSQNPRHKITKRGQNVTFRCDPISEHNRLYWYRQTLGQGPEFLTYFQNEAQLEKSRLLSDRFSAERPKGSFSTLEIQRTEQGDSAMYLCASSYPRTGGADTEAFFGQGTRLTVV.

The genes are TRBV10-1 and TRBJ2-7, with TRBD2 matching over 8 bases. The trim removed 3 bases at V and 2 bases at J, leaving 0 bases unmatched. Germline V CDR1 and CDR2: WNHNN, SYGVQD (reference sequence). CDR3 size: 13 residues. CDR3 sequence: CASSDSGTYEQYF. CDR3 coding DNA: TGCGCCAGCAGTGATAGCGGGACCTACGAGCAGTACTTC.

The CDR3 nucleotides read TGTGCCAGCAGCTCCCTACTAGCGGGAACATCCTACAATGAGCAGTTCTTC. As protein: CASSSLLAGTSYNEQFF. V is TRBV7-6 and J is TRBJ2-1, with 10 bases matching TRBD2. Unmatched junction bases numbered 7, after V lost 4 bases and J lost 1 base. CDR1 is SGHVS, CDR2 FNYEAQ, per germline. The CDR3 extends over 17 amino acids.

The sample holds a few counts of this clone. The CDR3 sequence: CASSTHRDSYNEQFF. As DNA, the CDR3 is TGTGCCAGTAGTACCCACAGGGACTCCTACAATGAGCAGTTCTTC. The gene calls are TRBV19 and TRBJ2-1, with D perhaps TRBD1 (6 bases). V was pared by 4 bases and J by 0 bases, with 10 bases between. Germline V gives CDR1 LNHDA, CDR2 SQIVND (reference sequence). The CDR3 is made up of 15 amino acids.

The table lists this clone with a few counts. This chain joins TRBV6-5 and TRBJ2-1; 11 bases match TRBD2. The CDR3 has 16 residues. V shed 3 bases, J shed 6 bases, and the junction held 7 bases outside the gene matches. Germline V gene sequence: CDR1 MNHEY, CDR2 SVGAGI. CDR3 sequence reads: CASSYRRLAGSNEQFF. CDR3 DNA sequence: TGTGCCAGCAGTTATAGGAGACTAGCGGGAAGCAATGAGCAGTTCTTC.

This clone was recorded once. The chain carries TRBV9 and TRBJ2-4, with D maybe TRBD1 (6 bases). Germline assignment: CDR1 SGDLS and CDR2 YYNGEE. CDR3 size: 15 residues. V lost 4 bases and J 7 bases, leaving 18 bases between the germline ends. CDR3 bases: TGTGCCAGCAGCTCCCTCGACAGGCAGAACAACATTCAGTACTTC. It encodes CASSSLDRQNNIQYF.

The gene calls are TRBV28 and TRBJ1-1; D unresolved. This CDR3 spans 10 amino acids. The germline V gene encodes CDR1 MDHEN and CDR2 SYDVKM. In DNA form, the CDR3 reads TGTGTCTCAGGTGACACCAAAGCTTTCTTT. It encodes CVSGDTKAFF.

The gene calls are TRBV29-1 and TRBJ2-5, with 9 bases lining up with TRBD1. V dropped 3 bases and J dropped 5; count of bases not matched to a gene: 7. The length of the CDR3 is 14 residues. Germline lookup yields CDR1 SQVTM and CDR2 ANQGSEA. Here the CDR3 reads CSVEIGQGMETQYF. The CDR3 nucleotides read TGCAGCGTTGAGATTGGACAGGGGATGGAGACCCAGTACTTC.

Of note for this clone: The junction departs from the called germline gene at one end, perhaps through a read error. The chain uses TRBV13 and TRBJ1-4; D possibly corresponds to TRBD1 (5 bases). CDR1 and CDR2 (germline): PRHDT, FYEKMQ (reference sequence). CDR3 length equals 16 residues. CDR3 protein: CASSLGGAEYDEKLFF. In DNA form, the CDR3 reads TGTGCCAGCAGCCTAGGAGGGGCGGAATACGATGAAAAACTGTTTTTT. Drawing the rest from reference TRBV13 and TRBJ1-4, the complete variable domain is AAGVIQSPRHLIKEKRETATLKCYPIPRHDTVYWYQQGPGQDPQFLISFYEKMQSDKGSIPDRFSAQQFSDYHSELNMSSLELGDSALYFCASSLGGAEYDEKLFFGSGTQLSVL.

The V and J genes are TRBV7-9 and TRBJ2-7; TRBD1 matches 12 bases. V shed 0 bases, J shed 2 bases, and the junction held 11 bases outside the gene matches. The CDR3 spans 19 residues. In germline, CDR1 is SEHNR, CDR2 FQNEAQ (reference sequence). CDR3 bases: TGTGCCAGCAGCTTAGCTCTGGGACAGGGGGCTAAACCTGCCTACGAGCAGTACTTC. Its translation is CASSLALGQGAKPAYEQYF.

This chain links TRBV19 with TRBJ1-2, with 9 positions matching TRBD1. Germline V lookup: CDR1 LNHDA, CDR2 SQIVND (reference sequence). The CDR3 is 21 residues long. V trimming: 7 bases; J trimming: 0 bases; junction bases outside the gene matches: 24. CDR3 nucleotides: TGTGCCAGTACTACACCGGGACAGGGTTCCGCCGACTCCGTAGCTAACTATGGCTACACCTTC. As protein: CASTTPGQGSADSVANYGYTF.

This clone was observed a handful of times. The rearrangement uses TRBV2 and TRBJ2-7; 7 nucleotides match TRBD2. Germline CDR1 SNHLY, CDR2 FYNNEI. The CDR3 is 12 residues long. J gave up 8 bases and V 8 bases, and 9 bases lay outside the gene matches. The CDR3 spells CASLGRVKKQYF. The CDR3 DNA is TGTGCCAGCTTGGGGAGGGTTAAGAAGCAGTACTTC. Filled out from reference TRBV2 and TRBJ2-7, the complete variable domain reads EPEVTQTPSHQVTQMGQEVILRCVPISNHLYFYWYRQILGQKVEFLVSFYNNEISEKSEIFDDQFSVERPDGSNFTLKIRSTKLEDSAMYFCASLGRVKKQYFGPGTRLTVT.

This sequence joins TRBV2 and TRBJ1-1, with D possibly TRBD1 on 6 matching bases. Germline lookup yields CDR1 SNHLY and CDR2 FYNNEI. The V end lost 4 bases, the J end lost 1 base, and 10 bases lay between the germline ends. This CDR3 is built from 14 residues. This chain's CDR3 is CASSGRRGNTEAFF. CDR3 in DNA: TGTGCCAGCAGTGGGCGCAGGGGGAACACTGAAGCTTTCTTT.

V usage is TRBV7-2 and J usage is TRBJ2-1; 9 positions agree with TRBD2. This CDR3 spans 16 amino acids. Germline lookup yields CDR1 SGHTA and CDR2 FQGNSA. With V trimmed by 5 bases and J by 7 bases, 12 bases remained unmatched. The CDR3 nucleotides are TGTGCCAGCAGCGGAGTGGCTAGCGGGATATTGAATGAGCAGTTCTTC. Translation gives CASSGVASGILNEQFF.

This clone was picked up a small number of times. V gene TRBV2 combines with J gene TRBJ2-5, with 7 positions matching TRBD1. CDR1 and CDR2 from the germline V gene are SNHLY and FYNNEI. V shed 5 bases, J shed 2 bases, and the junction held 5 bases outside the gene matches. This CDR3 has 14 residues. CDR3 protein: CASSSTGFQETQYF. CDR3 in DNA: TGTGCCAGCAGTTCGACAGGGTTTCAAGAGACCCAGTACTTC.

The gene calls are TRBV7-8 and TRBJ1-4; D perhaps matches TRBD1 (6 bases). Germline CDR1 reads SGHVS; CDR2 reads FQNEAQ. There are 15 residues in the CDR3. V dropped 4 bases and J dropped 6 bases, with 15 bases sitting between them. The CDR3, as DNA: TGTGCCAGCAGCTCAGACCCCAGGGGCGATGAAAAACTGTTTTTT. Its translation: CASSSDPRGDEKLFF.

V usage is TRBV27 and J usage is TRBJ2-1, with TRBD2 matching 7 bases. The CDR3 covers 18 residues. Germline CDR1 MNHEY, CDR2 SMNVEV (reference sequence). V trimming: 8 bases; J trimming: 9 bases; junction bases outside the gene matches: 25. CDR3 protein: CASRALGRISSGVGEQFF. Written as DNA, the CDR3 is TGTGCCAGCCGCGCCCTCGGGAGGATCTCGAGTGGGGTGGGTGAGCAGTTCTTC.

The chain employs TRBV7-9 and TRBJ2-1; 9 nucleotides agree with TRBD2. CDR3 length: 14 residues. Germline values: CDR1 SEHNR, CDR2 FQNEAQ (reference sequence). J gave up 8 bases and V 3 bases, and 5 bases lay outside the gene matches. The CDR3: CASSFPRTSDEQFF. DNA of the CDR3: TGTGCCAGCAGCTTTCCACGGACTAGCGATGAGCAGTTCTTC.

The chain employs TRBV28 and TRBJ2-2, with 7 bases lining up with TRBD2. The CDR3 totals 18 residues. The V and J ends lost 3 bases and 3 bases, in that order; junction bases with no gene match: 13. Germline CDR1 reads MDHEN; CDR2 reads SYDVKM. This chain's CDR3 is CASSFPRGGADDTGELFF. DNA for the CDR3: TGTGCCAGCAGTTTCCCCCGGGGAGGGGCAGATGACACCGGGGAGCTGTTTTTT.

This clone has just a few counts. The rearrangement uses TRBV9 and TRBJ1-6, with TRBD1 matching over 8 bases. The V and J ends lost 0 bases and 14 bases, in that order; junction bases with no gene match: 10. The V gene's germline CDR1 is SGDLS and CDR2 YYNGEE. This CDR3 comprises 15 residues. The CDR3 region is CASSVEGAGGRALHF. In DNA, the CDR3 is TGTGCCAGCAGCGTAGAGGGCGCAGGGGGCAGGGCCCTCCACTTT. The full variable domain, rest sourced from reference TRBV9 and TRBJ1-6, is DSGVTQTPKHLITATGQRVTLRCSPRSGDLSVYWYQQSLDQGLQFLIQYYNGEERAKGNILERFSAQQFPDLHSELNLSSLELGDSALYFCASSVEGAGGRALHFGNGTRLTVT.

The chain links TRBV19 to TRBJ2-2; possibly TRBD1 for D (5 bases). The CDR3 totals 14 residues. Germline assignment: CDR1 LNHDA and CDR2 SQIVND (reference sequence). Trimming shortened V by 9 bases and J by 6 bases, and 17 bases separated the two germline ends. CDR3 DNA sequence: TGTGCCAGGGATATAGGGGAAATCGCCGGGGAGCTGTTTTTT. Translated, it gives CARDIGEIAGELFF.